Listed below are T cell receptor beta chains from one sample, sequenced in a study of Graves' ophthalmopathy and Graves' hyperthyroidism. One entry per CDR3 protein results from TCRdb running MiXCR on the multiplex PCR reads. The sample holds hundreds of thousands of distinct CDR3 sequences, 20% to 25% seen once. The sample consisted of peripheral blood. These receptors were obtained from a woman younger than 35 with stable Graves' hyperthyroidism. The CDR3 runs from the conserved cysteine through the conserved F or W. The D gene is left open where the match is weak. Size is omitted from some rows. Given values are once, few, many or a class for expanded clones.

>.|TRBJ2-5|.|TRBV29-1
TGCAGCGTTGAAATCGAGGTGAAGACCCAGTACTTC
CSVEIEVKTQYF
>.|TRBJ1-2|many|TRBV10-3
TGTGCCATCAGTGAAAATAATCTCCTATACTATGGCTACACCTTC
CAISENNLLYYGYTF
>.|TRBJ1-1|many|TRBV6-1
TGTGCCAGCATTCCCCAGGGGCTCCCAAACACTGAAGCTTTCTTT
CASIPQGLPNTEAFF
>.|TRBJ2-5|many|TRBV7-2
TGTGCCAGCAGCGTAACTAGAACGATCCAAGAGACCCAGTACTTC
CASSVTRTIQETQYF
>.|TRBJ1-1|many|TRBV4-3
TGCGCCAGCAGCCAAGATACGGTGAACACTGAAGCTTTCTTT
CASSQDTVNTEAFF
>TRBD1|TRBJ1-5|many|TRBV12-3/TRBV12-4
TGTGCCAGCAGTTTAGTCGGCAGGGGGAATCAGCCCCAGCATTTT
CASSLVGRGNQPQHF
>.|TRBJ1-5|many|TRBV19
TGTGCCAGTAGTATCCAGAGCAATCAGCCCCAGCATTTT
CASSIQSNQPQHF
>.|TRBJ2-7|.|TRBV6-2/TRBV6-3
TGTGCCAGCAGTTACCGGGGCCAGACCTACGAGCAGTACTTC
CASSYRGQTYEQYF
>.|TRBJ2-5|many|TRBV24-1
TGTGCCACCAGTGACTCCGACAGGGAGACCCAGTACTTC
CATSDSDRETQYF
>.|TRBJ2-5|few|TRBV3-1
TGTGCCAGCAGCCAAGAGGAGGGAGTGACGGAGACCCAGTACTTC
CASSQEEGVTETQYF
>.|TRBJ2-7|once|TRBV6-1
TGTGCCAGCGGCGGGACGGCAGACTACGAGCAGTACTTC
CASGGTADYEQYF
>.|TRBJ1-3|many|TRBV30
TGTGCCTGGAGTGTAGGCCGGCTCTCTGGAAACACCATATATTTT
CAWSVGRLSGNTIYF
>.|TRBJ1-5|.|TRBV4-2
TGTGCCAGCAGCCAAGACCTGGGGCGGCGCAATCAGCCCCAGCATTTT
CASSQDLGRRNQPQHF
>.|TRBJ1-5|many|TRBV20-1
TGCAGTGCTCAGCAGGGTTATAGCAATCAGCCCCAGCATTTT
CSAQQGYSNQPQHF
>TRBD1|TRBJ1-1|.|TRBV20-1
TGCAGTGCCAAAGGGGACAGGGAAAGTGTCACTGAAGCTTTCTTT
CSAKGDRESVTEAFF
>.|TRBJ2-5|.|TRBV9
TGTGCCAGCAGCGTAGGACAGCGAGACCACCAAGAGACCCAGTACTTC
CASSVGQRDHQETQYF
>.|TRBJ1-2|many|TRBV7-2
TGTGCCAGCAGCATTAGGCCGGGAGCTAACTATGGCTACACCTTC
CASSIRPGANYGYTF
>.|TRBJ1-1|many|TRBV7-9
TGTGCCAGCAGCTTAGGCACGAACACTGAAGCTTTCTTT
CASSLGTNTEAFF
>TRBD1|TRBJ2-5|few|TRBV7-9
TGTGCCAGCAGGATTGACAGGGGTTCAGAGACCCAGTACTTC
CASRIDRGSETQYF
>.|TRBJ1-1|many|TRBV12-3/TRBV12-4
TGTGCCAGCAGTTTTGGTGGGGCCACTGAAGCTTTCTTT
CASSFGGATEAFF
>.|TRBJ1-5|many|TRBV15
TGTGCCACCAGCAGGACCCTTTCTCAGCCCCAGCATTTT
CATSRTLSQPQHF
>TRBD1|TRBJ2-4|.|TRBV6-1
TGTGCCAGCAGTGCCCGGGACAGGGTATCGGACATTCAGTACTTC
CASSARDRVSDIQYF
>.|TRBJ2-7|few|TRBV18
TGTGCCAGCTCACCGCCACAGGCGGCAAAATCCTACGAGCAGTACTTC
CASSPPQAAKSYEQYF
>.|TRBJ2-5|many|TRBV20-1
TGCAGTGCTAAGAAGGACTATAGCGAGACCCAGTACTTC
CSAKKDYSETQYF
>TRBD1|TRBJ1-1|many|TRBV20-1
TGCAGTGGTTCGGACAGGGGGCGGATGAACACTGAAGCTTTCTTT
CSGSDRGRMNTEAFF
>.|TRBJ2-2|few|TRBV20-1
TGCAGTGCTAGAGAGTGGTCCGGGGGAGCTGGCACCGGGGAGCTGTTTTTT
CSAREWSGGAGTGELFF
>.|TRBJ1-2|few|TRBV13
TGTGCCAGCAGCTTAAGGGGTCTAGGGGACTATGGCTACACCTTC
CASSLRGLGDYGYTF
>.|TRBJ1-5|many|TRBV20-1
TGCAGTGCTCGGAGACAGGATAGCAATCAGCCCCAGCATTTT
CSARRQDSNQPQHF
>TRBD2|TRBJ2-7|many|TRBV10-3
TGTGCCATCAGTGAGTCGTTGAGTAGCGGGAGAGGTGACGCCTACGAGCAGTACTTC
CAISESLSSGRGDAYEQYF
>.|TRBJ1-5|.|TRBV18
TGTGCCAGCTCACCCGCGGGGGGAAATAGCAATCAGCCCCAGCATTTT
CASSPAGGNSNQPQHF
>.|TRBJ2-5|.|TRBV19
TGTGCCAGTAGTATCGGTCTCTTTTCGAGGAAGACCCAGTACTTC
CASSIGLFSRKTQYF
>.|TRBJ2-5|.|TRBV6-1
TGTGCCAGCAGTGAAAGGGCGGGAAGTGGAGGAGAGACCCAGTACTTC
CASSERAGSGGETQYF
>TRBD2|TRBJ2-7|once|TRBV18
TGTGCCAGCTCACCCAGGGCAGCGGGAGGGGCCTACGAGCAGTACTTC
CASSPRAAGGAYEQYF
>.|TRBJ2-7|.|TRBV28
TGTGCCAGCAGTTTATCTGCTAGCCGATCCTACGAGCAGTACTTC
CASSLSASRSYEQYF
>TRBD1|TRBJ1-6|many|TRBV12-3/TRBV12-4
TGTGCCAGCAGTCGGACAGGGTGGAATTCACCCCTCCACTTT
CASSRTGWNSPLHF
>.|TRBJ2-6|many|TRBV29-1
TGCAGCGTTGAAACGGGCGGCTCTGGGGCCAACGTCCTGACTTTC
CSVETGGSGANVLTF
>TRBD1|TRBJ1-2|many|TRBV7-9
TGTGCCAGCAGAACTCTAAAGGGACAGGGCTATGGCTACACCTTC
CASRTLKGQGYGYTF
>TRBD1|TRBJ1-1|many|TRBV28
TGTGCCAGCACCTCAGGGGGCACTGAAGCTTTCTTT
CASTSGGTEAFF
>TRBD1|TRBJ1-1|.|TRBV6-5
TGTGCCAGCAGTTACGCGCAGGGGGCCGGGGGGAACACTGAAGCTTTCTTT
CASSYAQGAGGNTEAFF
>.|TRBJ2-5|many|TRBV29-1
TGCAGCGTTGAAGCCAGACTGCGGAAAGAGACCCAGTACTTC
CSVEARLRKETQYF
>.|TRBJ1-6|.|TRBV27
TGTGCTAGCAGTTTAGAGTTGGTTTCACCCCTCCACTTT
CASSLELVSPLHF
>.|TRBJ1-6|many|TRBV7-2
TGTGCCAGCAGCTCAATACCGGGACCAAATTCACCCCTCCACTTT
CASSSIPGPNSPLHF
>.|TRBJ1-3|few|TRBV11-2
TGTGCCAGCAGCTTTTATGGCCTAGGATGGGGAAACACCATATATTTT
CASSFYGLGWGNTIYF
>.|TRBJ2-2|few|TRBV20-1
TGCAGTGCTAGCGGGCTAACCACCGGGGAGCTGTTTTTT
CSASGLTTGELFF
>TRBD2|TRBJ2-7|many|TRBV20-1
TGCAGTGCTAGAAGTGGACTAGCGGGAGATTTGGAGTCCTACGAGCAGTACTTC
CSARSGLAGDLESYEQYF
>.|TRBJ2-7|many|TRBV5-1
TGCGCCAGCAGTTCTGGGAGACAGGCGGACTACGAGCAGTACTTC
CASSSGRQADYEQYF
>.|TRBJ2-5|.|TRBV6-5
TGTGCCAGCAGGCAGTACCAAGAGACCCAGTACTTC
CASRQYQETQYF
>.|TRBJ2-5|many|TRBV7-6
TGTGCCAGCAGTCAGGGCGGGAACCTGTACCAAGAGACCCAGTACTTC
CASSQGGNLYQETQYF